The rows below give T cell receptor beta chains drawn from one sample of a study of blood T cell repertoires in COVID-19. TCRdb keeps only in-frame clones here, not all; method: immunoSEQ multiplex PCR. The table has 200,000 to 300,000 clones, about 90% seen once. Sequencing was done on a sample of peripheral blood. Source of these receptors: a man younger than 35 with active or convalescent COVID-19. The CDR3 runs from the conserved cysteine through the conserved F or W. D genes are given only for firm matches.

TRBD2 | TRBJ2-7 | TRBV27 | TGTGCCAGCAGTTTACTAGCGGGAGCCTACGAGCAGTACTTC | CASSLLAGAYEQYF
TRBD2 | TRBJ2-7 | TRBV30 | TGTGCCTGGAGTAGCGGGGGGGGAGGCCCTTCCTACGAGCAGTACTTC | CAWSSGGGGPSYEQYF
- | TRBJ1-1 | TRBV18 | TGTGCCAGCTCAATAACAGGGCAGGACATGAACACTGAAGCTTTCTTT | CASSITGQDMNTEAFF
- | TRBJ1-5 | TRBV7-9 | TGTGCCAGCAGCTTAGCGTCAAATCAGCCCCAGCATTTT | CASSLASNQPQHF
- | TRBJ1-5 | TRBV12-5 | TGTGCTAGTGGTTTCGTGACGGGATCCAATCAGCCCCAGCATTTT | CASGFVTGSNQPQHF
TRBD1 | TRBJ1-2 | TRBV5-1 | TGCGCCAGCAGCCCAGGGGACAGGGATGATGGTGGCTACACCTTC | CASSPGDRDDGGYTF
TRBD2 | TRBJ2-7 | TRBV5-1 | TGCGCCAGCAGCTTGGACGCCCTAGCGGGAGGCGAGCAGTACTTC | CASSLDALAGGEQYF
TRBD1 | TRBJ1-5 | TRBV7-2 | TGTGCCAGCAGTAAGTCGATCCAGGGGGCGGGTAGCAATCAGCCCCAGCATTTT | CASSKSIQGAGSNQPQHF
TRBD1 | TRBJ1-6 | TRBV28 | TGTGCCAGCAGTCCCCTCAGGGACAGGGGGTCTTCACCCCTCCACTTT | CASSPLRDRGSSPLHF
TRBD2 | TRBJ2-5 | TRBV7-2 | TGTGCCAGCAGTCCTAGCGGGGGGGCCCGACTGTACCAAGAGACCCAGTACTTC | CASSPSGGARLYQETQYF